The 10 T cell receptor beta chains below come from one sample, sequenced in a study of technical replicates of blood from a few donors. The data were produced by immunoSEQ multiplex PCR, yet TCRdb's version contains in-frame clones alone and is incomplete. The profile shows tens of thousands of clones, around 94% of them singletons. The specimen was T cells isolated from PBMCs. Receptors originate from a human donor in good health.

The DNA for the CDR3 is TGTGCCAGCAGCTTGGACAGGGGAAACACCATATATTTT. Protein product: CASSLDRGNTIYF. This rearrangement joins TRBV5-4 to TRBJ1-3; a possible D gene is TRBD1 (5 bases). The CDR3 extends over 13 amino acids. Deletions cut 0 bases from V and 4 bases from J, with 5 bases between. CDR1 SGHNT and CDR2 YYREEE come from the germline V gene (reference sequence).

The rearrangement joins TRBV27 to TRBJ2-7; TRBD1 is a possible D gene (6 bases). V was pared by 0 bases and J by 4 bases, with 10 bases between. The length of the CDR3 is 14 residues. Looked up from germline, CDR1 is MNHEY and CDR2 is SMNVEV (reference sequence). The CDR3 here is CASSLSDSVYEQYF. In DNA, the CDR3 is TGTGCCAGCAGTTTATCGGACAGCGTTTACGAGCAGTACTTC.

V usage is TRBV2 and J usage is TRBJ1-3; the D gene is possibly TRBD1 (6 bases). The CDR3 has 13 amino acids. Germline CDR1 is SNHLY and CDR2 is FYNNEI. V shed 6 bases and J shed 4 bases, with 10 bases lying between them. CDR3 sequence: CASSKQGGNTIYF. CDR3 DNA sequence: TGTGCCAGCAGCAAGCAGGGGGGAAACACCATATATTTT.

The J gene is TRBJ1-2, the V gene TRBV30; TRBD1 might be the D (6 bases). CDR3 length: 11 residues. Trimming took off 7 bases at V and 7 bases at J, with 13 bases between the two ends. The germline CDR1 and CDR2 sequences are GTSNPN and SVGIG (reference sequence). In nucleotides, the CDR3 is TGTGCCTTAACCAGGGGCCCTGGCTACACCTTC. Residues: CALTRGPGYTF.

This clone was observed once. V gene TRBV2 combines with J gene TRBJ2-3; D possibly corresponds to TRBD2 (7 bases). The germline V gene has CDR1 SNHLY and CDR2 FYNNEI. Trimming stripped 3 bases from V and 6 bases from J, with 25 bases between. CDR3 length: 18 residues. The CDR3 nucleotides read TGTGCCAGCAGTGACAGCTTAAGGCGGGAGAGGGGGGGGGATACGCAGTATTTT. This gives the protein CASSDSLRRERGGDTQYF.

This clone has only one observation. Here the CDR3 DNA reads TGTGCCAGCAGCCCCAATGACAGGATTAATGAAAAACTGTTTTTT. Encoded protein: CASSPNDRINEKLFF. The chain employs TRBV11-2 and TRBJ1-4; a weak D match, TRBD1 (6 bases). CDR1 is SGHAT, CDR2 FQNNGV, per germline. The CDR3 runs to 15 residues. V lost 5 bases and J 4 bases, leaving 14 bases between the germline ends.

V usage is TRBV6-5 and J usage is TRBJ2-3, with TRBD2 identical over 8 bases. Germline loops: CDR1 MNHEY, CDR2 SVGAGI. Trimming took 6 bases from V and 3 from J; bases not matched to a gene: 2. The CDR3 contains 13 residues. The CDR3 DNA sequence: TGTGCCAGCAGAATAGCGGGAACAGATACGCAGTATTTT. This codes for CASRIAGTDTQYF.

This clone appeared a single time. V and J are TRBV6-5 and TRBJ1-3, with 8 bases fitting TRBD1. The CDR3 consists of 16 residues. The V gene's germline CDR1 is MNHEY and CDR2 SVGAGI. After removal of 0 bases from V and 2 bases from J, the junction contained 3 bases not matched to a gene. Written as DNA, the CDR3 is TGTGCCAGCAGTTACTCACCGACAGGGGCTGGAAACACCATATATTTT. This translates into CASSYSPTGAGNTIYF.

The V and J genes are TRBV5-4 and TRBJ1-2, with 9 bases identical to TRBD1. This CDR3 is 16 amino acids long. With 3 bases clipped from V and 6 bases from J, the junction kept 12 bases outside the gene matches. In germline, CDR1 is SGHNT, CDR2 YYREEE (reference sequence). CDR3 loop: CASSSSDRGGLHGYTF. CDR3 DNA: TGTGCCAGCAGCTCATCGGACAGGGGTGGGTTGCATGGCTACACCTTC.

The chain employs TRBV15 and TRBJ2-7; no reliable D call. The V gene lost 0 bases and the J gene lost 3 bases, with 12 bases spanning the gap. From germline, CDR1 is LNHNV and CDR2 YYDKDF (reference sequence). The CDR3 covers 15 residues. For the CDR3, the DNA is TGTGCCACCAGCAGAGATAAGGCGGAACTCTACGAGCAGTACTTC. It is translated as CATSRDKAELYEQYF.